The 14 T cell receptor beta chains given below trace back to one sample, sequenced in a study of T cells after yellow fever vaccination. TCRdb ran MiXCR on the 5' RACE reads and lists one entry per CDR3 protein. In the table there are approximately 600,000 distinct CDR3 sequences, about 12% of which are singletons. Source: PBMCs, taken on the day of the yellow fever booster vaccination. All receptors come from a man aged 30-40 years who received the YFV17D yellow fever vaccine.

The chain links TRBV24-1 to TRBJ2-1; TRBD1 matches at 8 bases. J was trimmed by 1 base and V by 7 bases; bases with no gene match: 8. Germline loops: CDR1 KGHDR, CDR2 SFDVKD. The CDR3 covers 16 residues. The CDR3: CATSGNRQGSYNEQFF. CDR3 in DNA: TGTGCCACCAGCGGAAACAGACAGGGGTCCTACAATGAGCAGTTCTTC.

This chain uses TRBV3-1 with TRBJ2-7; TRBD1 matches 9 bases. J gave up 0 bases and V 4 bases, and 10 bases lay outside the gene matches. The CDR3 runs 17 residues. Germline V gives CDR1 LGHDT, CDR2 YNNKEL (reference sequence). The CDR3 loop is CASSRSHRGPSSYEQYF. The CDR3 nucleotides read TGTGCCAGCAGCCGATCCCACAGGGGGCCCAGCTCCTACGAGCAGTACTTC.

The chain has TRBV11-1 and TRBJ2-4; TRBD2 matches at 14 bases. V dropped 5 bases and J dropped 8; count of bases not matched to a gene: 14. Germline CDR1 SGHAT, CDR2 FQDESV (reference sequence). The CDR3 consists of 18 residues. The DNA for the CDR3 is TGTGCCAGCAGCCAAGCTGGACTAGCGGGAGGCCTCGGGGACATTCAGTACTTC. Residues: CASSQAGLAGGLGDIQYF.

This clonotype came up a few times. The rearrangement uses TRBV15 and TRBJ2-2; D unclear. The CDR3 totals 15 residues. V shed 0 bases and J shed 6 bases, with 11 bases lying between them. Germline V lookup: CDR1 LNHNV, CDR2 YYDKDF (reference sequence). The CDR3 loop reads CATSRDGLPPGELFF. The CDR3 nucleotides are TGTGCCACCAGCAGAGATGGGCTCCCTCCCGGGGAGCTGTTTTTT.

The chain uses TRBV7-2 and TRBJ2-7; the D gene is possibly TRBD2 (5 bases). The CDR3 runs 16 residues. V was pared by 2 bases and J by 3 bases, with 17 bases between. The germline CDR1 and CDR2 sequences are SGHTA and FQGNSA. The CDR3 region is CASSLSAATTVYEQYF. The CDR3 nucleotides read TGTGCCAGCAGCTTATCTGCGGCGACTACAGTCTACGAGCAGTACTTC.

The V and J genes are TRBV29-1 and TRBJ2-2, with TRBD2 matching 9 bases. V dropped 1 base and J dropped 6; count of bases not matched to a gene: 6. Germline V gives CDR1 SQVTM, CDR2 ANQGSEA. This CDR3 has 15 residues. The CDR3 DNA sequence: TGCAGCGTTGAAGTGCGGGAGGGGGGCGCCGGGGAGCTGTTTTTT. Amino acids: CSVEVREGGAGELFF.

The rearrangement uses TRBV6-1 and TRBJ2-1; TRBD2 matches at 8 bases. Per the germline V gene, CDR1 is MNHNS and CDR2 is SASEGT. V gave up 4 bases and J gave up 6 bases; unmatched junction bases: 5. This CDR3 has 14 amino acids. As DNA, the CDR3 is TGTGCCAGCAGTGGGCAGCGGGGGAGCAATGAGCAGTTCTTC. Its translation: CASSGQRGSNEQFF.

This clonotype was counted between two and nine times. The rearrangement joins TRBV7-2 to TRBJ1-2; D gene uncertain. This CDR3 spans 14 amino acids. From germline, CDR1 is SGHTA and CDR2 FQGNSA. V lost 5 bases, J lost 3 bases, and 13 bases lay in between. CDR3: CASSKAPADYGYTF. As DNA, the CDR3 is TGTGCCAGCAGCAAAGCCCCGGCGGACTATGGCTACACCTTC.

This clonotype showed up just a few times. The J gene is TRBJ2-4, the V gene TRBV29-1; unclear D gene. V lost 4 bases and J 5 bases, leaving 12 bases between the germline ends. The CDR3 runs to 13 residues. Per the germline V gene, CDR1 is SQVTM and CDR2 is ANQGSEA. This CDR3 is CSVGLYGENIQYF. CDR3 DNA: TGCAGCGTTGGGCTCTACGGAGAAAACATTCAGTACTTC.

V is TRBV28 and J is TRBJ2-3, with TRBD2 matching over 13 bases. This CDR3 contains 15 residues. J gave up 8 bases and V 7 bases, and 9 bases lay outside the gene matches. Germline CDR1 reads MDHEN; CDR2 reads SYDVKM. This chain's CDR3 is CASIGTSGTRGTQYF. CDR3 coding DNA: TGTGCCAGCATAGGGACTAGCGGGACCCGAGGTACGCAGTATTTT.

This clonotype was detected only a few times. The V gene is TRBV19, the J gene TRBJ1-1; 7 bases are a match to TRBD1. CDR1 and CDR2 from the germline V gene are LNHDA and SQIVND (reference sequence). CDR3 size: 15 residues. V was pared by 5 bases and J by 0 bases, with 6 bases of the junction left unmatched. The chain's CDR3 is CASSRDSGMNTEAFF. The CDR3 coding sequence is TGTGCCAGTAGTCGGGACAGCGGTATGAACACTGAAGCTTTCTTT. Looking up the rest from reference TRBV19 and TRBJ1-1 gives the full variable domain: DGGITQSPKYLFRKEGQNVTLSCEQNLNHDAMYWYRQDPGQGLRLIYYSQIVNDFQKGDIAEGYSVSREKKESFPLTVTSAQKNPTAFYLCASSRDSGMNTEAFFGQGTRLTVV.

The chain employs TRBV30 and TRBJ1-2, with 7 bases identical to TRBD1. CDR1 and CDR2 from the germline V gene are GTSNPN and SVGIG (reference sequence). V was pared by 0 bases and J by 4 bases, with 5 bases of the junction left unmatched. This CDR3 has 14 amino acids. CDR3 protein: CAWSVFWTGYGYTF. The DNA for the CDR3 is TGTGCCTGGAGTGTATTCTGGACAGGCTATGGCTACACCTTC.

This clonotype was seen more than once but under ten times. This chain uses TRBV5-1 with TRBJ2-7; no firm D call. This CDR3 has 16 residues. V shed 0 bases and J shed 1 base, with 14 bases lying between them. Germline V gene data show CDR1 as SGHRS and CDR2 as YFSETQ. CDR3 DNA sequence: TGCGCCAGCAGCTTGGCCTTCCTAGGAGCATCCTACGAGCAGTACTTC. Its translation is CASSLAFLGASYEQYF. The full variable domain, completed using reference TRBV5-1 and TRBJ2-7, is KAGVTQTPRYLIKTRGQQVTLSCSPISGHRSVSWYQQTPGQGLQFLFEYFSETQRNKGNFPGRFSGRQFSNSRSEMNVSTLELGDSALYLCASSLAFLGASYEQYFGPGTRLTVT.

The chain uses TRBV7-8 and TRBJ1-1; TRBD1 is a possible D gene (5 bases). Looked up from germline, CDR1 is SGHVS and CDR2 is FQNEAQ. The V gene lost 7 bases and the J gene lost 3 bases, with 12 bases spanning the gap. The CDR3 consists of 13 residues. CDR3 DNA: TGTGCCAGCACCCGCGGGGCAGACACTGAAGCTTTCTTT. As protein: CASTRGADTEAFF.